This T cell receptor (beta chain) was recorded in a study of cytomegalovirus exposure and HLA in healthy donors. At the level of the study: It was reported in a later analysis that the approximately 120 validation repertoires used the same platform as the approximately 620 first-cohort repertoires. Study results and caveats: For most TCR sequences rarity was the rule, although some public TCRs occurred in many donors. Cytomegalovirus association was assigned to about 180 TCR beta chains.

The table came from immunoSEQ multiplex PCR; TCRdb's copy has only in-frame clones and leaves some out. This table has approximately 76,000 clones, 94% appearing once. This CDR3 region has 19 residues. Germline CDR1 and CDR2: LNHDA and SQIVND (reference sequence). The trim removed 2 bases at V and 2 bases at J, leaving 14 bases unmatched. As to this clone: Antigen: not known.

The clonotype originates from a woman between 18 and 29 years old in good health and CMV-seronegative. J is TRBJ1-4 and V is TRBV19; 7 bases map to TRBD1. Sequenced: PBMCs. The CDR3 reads CASSILHRQGLTTNEKLFF. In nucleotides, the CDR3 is TGTGCCAGTAGTATACTCCACCGACAGGGTTTAACGACTAATGAAAAACTGTTTTTT.